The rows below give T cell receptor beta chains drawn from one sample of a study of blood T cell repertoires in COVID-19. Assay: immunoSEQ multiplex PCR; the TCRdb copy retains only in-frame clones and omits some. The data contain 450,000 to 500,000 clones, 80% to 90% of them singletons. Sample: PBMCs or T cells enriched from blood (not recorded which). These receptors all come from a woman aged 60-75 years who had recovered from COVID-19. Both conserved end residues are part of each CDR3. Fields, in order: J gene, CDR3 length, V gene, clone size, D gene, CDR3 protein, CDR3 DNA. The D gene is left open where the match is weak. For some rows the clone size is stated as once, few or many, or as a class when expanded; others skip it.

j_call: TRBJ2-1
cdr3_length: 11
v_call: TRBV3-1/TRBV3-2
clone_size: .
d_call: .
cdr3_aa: CASRRGDEQFF
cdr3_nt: TGTGCCAGCAGGCGCGGTGATGAGCAGTTCTTC

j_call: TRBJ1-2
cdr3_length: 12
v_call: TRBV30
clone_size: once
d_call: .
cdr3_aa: CAWSVGTLGYTF
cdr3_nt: TGTGCCTGGAGTGTAGGGACACTTGGCTACACCTTC

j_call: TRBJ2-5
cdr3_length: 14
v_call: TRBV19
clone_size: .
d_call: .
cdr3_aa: CASSIGFSQETQYF
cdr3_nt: TGTGCCAGTAGTATCGGGTTTTCACAAGAGACCCAGTACTTC

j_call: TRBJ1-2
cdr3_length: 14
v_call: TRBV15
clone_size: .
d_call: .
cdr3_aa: CATSRDRGGYGYTF
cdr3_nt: TGTGCCACCAGCAGAGATCGGGGTGGCTATGGCTACACCTTC

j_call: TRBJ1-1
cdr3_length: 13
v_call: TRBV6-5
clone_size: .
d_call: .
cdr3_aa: CASRGSGREGAFF
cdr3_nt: TGTGCCAGCAGAGGGTCTGGCAGGGAAGGAGCTTTCTTT

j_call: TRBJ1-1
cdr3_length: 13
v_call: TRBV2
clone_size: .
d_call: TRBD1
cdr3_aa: CASSLDRDTEAFF
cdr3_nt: TGTGCCAGCAGTTTAGACAGGGACACTGAAGCTTTCTTT

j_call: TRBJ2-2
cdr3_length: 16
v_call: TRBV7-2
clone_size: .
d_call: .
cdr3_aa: CASTPQGRWSAGELFF
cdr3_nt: TGTGCCAGCACCCCCCAGGGCCGTTGGAGCGCCGGGGAGCTGTTTTTT

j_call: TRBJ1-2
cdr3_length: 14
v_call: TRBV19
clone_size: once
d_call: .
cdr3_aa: CASSPSLGHYGYTF
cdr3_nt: TGTGCCAGTAGTCCTTCTTTGGGCCACTATGGCTACACCTTC

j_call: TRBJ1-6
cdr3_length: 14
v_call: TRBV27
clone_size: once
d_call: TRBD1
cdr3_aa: CASSFSQGDSPLHF
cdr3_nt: TGTGCCAGCAGTTTTTCACAGGGGGATTCACCCCTCCACTTT

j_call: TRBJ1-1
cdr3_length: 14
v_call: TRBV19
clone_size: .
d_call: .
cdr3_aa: CASSHQGLNTEAFF
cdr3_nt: TGTGCCAGTAGCCACCAGGGATTAAACACTGAAGCTTTCTTT

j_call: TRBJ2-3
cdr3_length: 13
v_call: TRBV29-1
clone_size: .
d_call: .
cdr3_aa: CSVEAEITDTQYF
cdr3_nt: TGCAGCGTTGAGGCAGAAATCACAGATACGCAGTATTTT

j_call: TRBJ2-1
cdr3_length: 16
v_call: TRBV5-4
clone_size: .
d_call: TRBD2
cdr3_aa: CASSPLGSGDYNEQFF
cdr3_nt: TGTGCCAGCAGCCCCCTGGGTAGCGGGGATTACAATGAGCAGTTCTTC

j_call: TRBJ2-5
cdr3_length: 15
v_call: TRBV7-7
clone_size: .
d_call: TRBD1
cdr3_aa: CASSLGQGSQETQYF
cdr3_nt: TGTGCTAGCAGCTTGGGACAGGGTAGCCAAGAGACCCAGTACTTC

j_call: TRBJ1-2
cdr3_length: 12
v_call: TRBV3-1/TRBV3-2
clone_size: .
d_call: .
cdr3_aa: CASSQQGYGYTF
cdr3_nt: TGTGCCAGCAGCCAGCAGGGGTATGGCTACACCTTC

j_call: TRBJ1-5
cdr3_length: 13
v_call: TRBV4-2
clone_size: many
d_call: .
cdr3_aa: CASSQERGQPQHF
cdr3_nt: TGTGCCAGCAGCCAAGAGCGAGGTCAGCCCCAGCATTTT

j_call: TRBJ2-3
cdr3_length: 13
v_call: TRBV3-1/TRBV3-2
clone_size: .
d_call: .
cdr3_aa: CASSGGGTDTQYF
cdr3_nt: TGTGCCAGCAGTGGCGGGGGCACAGATACGCAGTATTTT

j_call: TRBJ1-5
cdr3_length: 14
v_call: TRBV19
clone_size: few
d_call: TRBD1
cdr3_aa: CASSTGTGGQPQHF
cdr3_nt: TGTGCCAGTAGTACCGGGACAGGGGGACAGCCCCAGCATTTT

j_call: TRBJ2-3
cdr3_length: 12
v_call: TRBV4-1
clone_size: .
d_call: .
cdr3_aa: CASSSFTDTQYF
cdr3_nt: TGCGCCAGCAGTAGCTTCACAGATACGCAGTATTTT

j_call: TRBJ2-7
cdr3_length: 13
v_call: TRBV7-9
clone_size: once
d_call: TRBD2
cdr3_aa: CASSLEGRGEQYF
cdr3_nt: TGTGCCAGCAGCTTAGAAGGGAGGGGCGAGCAGTACTTC

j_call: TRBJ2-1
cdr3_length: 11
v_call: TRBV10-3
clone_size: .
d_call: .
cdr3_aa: CAISGLSEQFF
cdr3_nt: TGTGCCATCAGTGGGCTTTCTGAGCAGTTCTTC

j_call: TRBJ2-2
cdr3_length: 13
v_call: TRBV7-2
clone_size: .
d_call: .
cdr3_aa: CASSLTRWGELFF
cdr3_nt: TGTGCCAGCAGCTTAACCCGGTGGGGGGAGCTGTTTTTT

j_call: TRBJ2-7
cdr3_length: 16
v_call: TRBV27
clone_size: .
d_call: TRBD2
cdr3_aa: CASSPRGTSGYYEQYF
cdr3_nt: TGTGCCAGCAGTCCCCGGGGGACTAGCGGTTACTACGAGCAGTACTTC

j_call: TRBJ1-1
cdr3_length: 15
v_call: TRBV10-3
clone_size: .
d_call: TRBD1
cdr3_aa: CASTGTGATNTEAFF
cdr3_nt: TGTGCCTCCACCGGGACAGGGGCTACGAACACTGAAGCTTTCTTT

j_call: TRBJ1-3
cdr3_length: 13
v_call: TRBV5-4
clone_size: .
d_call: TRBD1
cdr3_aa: CASSSQGANTIYF
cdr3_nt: TGTGCCAGCAGCTCCCAGGGGGCTAACACCATATATTTT

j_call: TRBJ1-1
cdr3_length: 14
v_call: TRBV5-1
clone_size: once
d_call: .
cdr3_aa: CASSATGGDTEAFF
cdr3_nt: TGCGCCAGCAGCGCGACCGGAGGGGACACTGAAGCTTTCTTT

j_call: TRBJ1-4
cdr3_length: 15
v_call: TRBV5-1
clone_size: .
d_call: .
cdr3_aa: CASSLARQVNEKLFF
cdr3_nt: TGCGCCAGCAGCTTGGCCAGACAGGTTAATGAAAAACTGTTTTTT

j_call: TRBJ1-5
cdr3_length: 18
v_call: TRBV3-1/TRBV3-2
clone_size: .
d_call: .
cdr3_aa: CASSQDPGTPLSNQPQHF
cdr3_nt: TGTGCCAGCAGCCAAGATCCCGGGACACCTCTTAGCAATCAGCCCCAGCATTTT

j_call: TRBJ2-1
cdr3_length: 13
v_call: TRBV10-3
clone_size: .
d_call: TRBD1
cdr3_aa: CANGQGAYNEQFF
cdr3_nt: TGTGCCAACGGACAGGGGGCCTACAATGAGCAGTTCTTC

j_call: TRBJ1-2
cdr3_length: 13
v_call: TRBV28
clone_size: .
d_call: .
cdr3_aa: CASSLIGGIDYTF
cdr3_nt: TGTGCCAGCAGTTTGATAGGGGGAATTGACTACACCTTC

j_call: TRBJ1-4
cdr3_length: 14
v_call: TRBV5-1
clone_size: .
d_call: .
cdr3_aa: CASSSQGGGEKLFF
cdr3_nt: TGCGCCAGCAGCTCCCAGGGAGGCGGTGAAAAACTGTTTTTT

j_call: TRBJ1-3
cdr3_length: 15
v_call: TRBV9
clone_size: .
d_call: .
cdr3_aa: CASSVVGRVGNTIYF
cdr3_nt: TGTGCCAGCAGCGTAGTGGGCAGGGTTGGAAACACCATATATTTT

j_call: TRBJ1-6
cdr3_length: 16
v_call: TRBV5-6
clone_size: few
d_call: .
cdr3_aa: CASSFVQAGYNSPLHF
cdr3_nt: TGTGCCAGCAGCTTCGTTCAGGCGGGCTATAATTCACCCCTCCACTTT

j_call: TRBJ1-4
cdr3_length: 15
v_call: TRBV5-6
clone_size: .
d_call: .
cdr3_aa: CASSQIGGVNEKLFF
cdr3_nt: TGTGCCAGCAGCCAAATCGGGGGAGTAAATGAAAAACTGTTTTTT

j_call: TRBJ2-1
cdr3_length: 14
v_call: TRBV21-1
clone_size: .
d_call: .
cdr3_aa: CASSGTGKKNEQFF
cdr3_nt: TGTGCCAGCTCCGGGACAGGGAAGAAGAATGAGCAGTTCTTC

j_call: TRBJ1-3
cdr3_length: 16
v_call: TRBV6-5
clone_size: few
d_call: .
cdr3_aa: CASSWAGITSGNTIYF
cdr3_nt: TGTGCCAGCAGTTGGGCCGGGATTACCTCTGGAAACACCATATATTTT

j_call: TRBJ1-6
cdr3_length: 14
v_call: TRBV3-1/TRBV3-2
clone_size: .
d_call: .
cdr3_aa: CASSQDQQGSPLHF
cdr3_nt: TGTGCCAGCAGCCAAGATCAACAGGGTTCACCCCTCCACTTT

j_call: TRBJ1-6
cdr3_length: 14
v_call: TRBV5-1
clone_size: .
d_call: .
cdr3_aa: CASSFGQDNSPLHF
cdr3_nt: TGCGCCAGCAGCTTTGGACAAGATAATTCACCCCTCCACTTT

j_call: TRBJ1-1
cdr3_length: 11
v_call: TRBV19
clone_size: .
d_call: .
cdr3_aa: CASRQNTEAFF
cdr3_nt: TGTGCCAGTCGACAGAACACTGAAGCTTTCTTT

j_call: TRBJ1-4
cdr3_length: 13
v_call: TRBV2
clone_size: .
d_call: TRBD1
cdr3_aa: CASAGQGNEKLFF
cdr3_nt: TGTGCCAGCGCCGGACAGGGCAATGAAAAACTGTTTTTT